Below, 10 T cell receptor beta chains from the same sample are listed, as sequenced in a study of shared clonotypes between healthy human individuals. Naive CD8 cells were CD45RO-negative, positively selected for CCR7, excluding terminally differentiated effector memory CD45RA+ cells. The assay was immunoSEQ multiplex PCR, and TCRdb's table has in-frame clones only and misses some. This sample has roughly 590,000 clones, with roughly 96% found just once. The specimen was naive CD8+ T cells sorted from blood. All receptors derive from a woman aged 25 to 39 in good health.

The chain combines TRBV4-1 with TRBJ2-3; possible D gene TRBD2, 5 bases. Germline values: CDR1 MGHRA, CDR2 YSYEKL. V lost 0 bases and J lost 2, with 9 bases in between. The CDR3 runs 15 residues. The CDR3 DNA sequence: TGCGCCAGCAGCCAAGATCGAGCGGACACAGATACGCAGTATTTT. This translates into CASSQDRADTDTQYF.

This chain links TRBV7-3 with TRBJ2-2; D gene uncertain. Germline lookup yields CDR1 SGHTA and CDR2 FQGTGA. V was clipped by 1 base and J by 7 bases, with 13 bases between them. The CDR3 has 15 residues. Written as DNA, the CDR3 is TGTGCCAGCAGCTTAATTCACCGCGTGGACGGGGAGCTGTTTTTT. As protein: CASSLIHRVDGELFF.

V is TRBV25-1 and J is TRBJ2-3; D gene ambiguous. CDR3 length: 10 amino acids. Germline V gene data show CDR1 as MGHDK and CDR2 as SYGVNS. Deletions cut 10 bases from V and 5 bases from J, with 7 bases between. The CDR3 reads CATEKDTQYF. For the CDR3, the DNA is TGTGCCACCGAGAAAGATACGCAGTATTTT.

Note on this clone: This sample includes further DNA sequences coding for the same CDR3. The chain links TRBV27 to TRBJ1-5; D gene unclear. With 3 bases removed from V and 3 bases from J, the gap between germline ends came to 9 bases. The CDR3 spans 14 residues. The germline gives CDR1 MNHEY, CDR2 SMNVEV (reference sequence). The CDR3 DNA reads TGTGCCAGCAGTTTGCGGCAGGCCAATCAGCCCCAGCATTTT. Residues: CASSLRQANQPQHF.

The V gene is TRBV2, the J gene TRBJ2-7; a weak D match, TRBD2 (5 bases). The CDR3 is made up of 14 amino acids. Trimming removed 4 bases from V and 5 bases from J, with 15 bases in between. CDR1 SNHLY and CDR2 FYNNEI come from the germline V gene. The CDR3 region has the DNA TGTGCCAGCAGTGGGCGGGTTTCCACACACGAGCAGTACTTC. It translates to CASSGRVSTHEQYF.

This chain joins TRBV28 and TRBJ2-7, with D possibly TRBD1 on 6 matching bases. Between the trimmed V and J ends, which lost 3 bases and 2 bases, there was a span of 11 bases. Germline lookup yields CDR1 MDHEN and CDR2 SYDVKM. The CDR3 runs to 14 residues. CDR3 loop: CASSFDGTTYEQYF. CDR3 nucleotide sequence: TGTGCCAGCAGTTTTGACGGGACAACCTACGAGCAGTACTTC.

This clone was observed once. The DNA of the CDR3 is TGTGCCAGCGGGGATTACGAGCAGTACTTC. Translating it yields CASGDYEQYF. This chain joins TRBV6-5 and TRBJ2-7; no reliable D call. The CDR3 sequence is 10 residues long. Germline V CDR1 and CDR2: MNHEY, SVGAGI. V lost 8 bases and J lost 4, with 6 bases in between.

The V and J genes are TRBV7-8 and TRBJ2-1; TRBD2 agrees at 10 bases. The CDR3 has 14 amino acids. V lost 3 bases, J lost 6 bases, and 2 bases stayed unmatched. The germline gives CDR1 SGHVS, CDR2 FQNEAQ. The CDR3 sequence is CASSFLAGVNEQFF. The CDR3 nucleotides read TGTGCCAGCAGCTTCCTAGCGGGGGTCAATGAGCAGTTCTTC. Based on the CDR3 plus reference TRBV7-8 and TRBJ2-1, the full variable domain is GAGVSQSPRYKVAKRGQDVALRCDPISGHVSLFWYQQALGQGPEFLTYFQNEAQLDKSGLPSDRFFAERPEGSVSTLKIQRTQQEDSAVYLCASSFLAGVNEQFFGPGTRLTVL.

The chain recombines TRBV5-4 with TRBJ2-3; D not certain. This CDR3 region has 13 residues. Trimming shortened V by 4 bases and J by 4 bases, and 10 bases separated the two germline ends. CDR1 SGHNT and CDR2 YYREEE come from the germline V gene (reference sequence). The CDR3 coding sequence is TGTGCCAGCAGCGGGTACCAGGCAGATACGCAGTATTTT. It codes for CASSGYQADTQYF.

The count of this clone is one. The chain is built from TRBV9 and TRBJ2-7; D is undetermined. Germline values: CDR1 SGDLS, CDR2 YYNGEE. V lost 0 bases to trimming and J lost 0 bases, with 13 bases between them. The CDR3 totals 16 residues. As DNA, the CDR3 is TGTGCCAGCAGCGTAGAGGGCGGAGCTCGCTCCTACGAGCAGTACTTC. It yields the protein CASSVEGGARSYEQYF.